The source of this T cell receptor (beta chain) is a study of response to subunit inactivated influenza vaccine. This clonotype was detected a few times. Germline CDR1 reads ENHRY; CDR2 reads SYGVKD. The length of the CDR3 is 16 residues. Trimming took 0 bases from V and 7 from J; bases not matched to a gene: 7. TCRdb analysed the RT-PCR reads with MiXCR anew, one entry per CDR3 protein. Here the sample spans 550,000 to 600,000 distinct CDR3 sequences, 12% being singletons. This chain joins TRBV10-3 and TRBJ2-7; 12 bases fit TRBD1. The origin of this receptor is a middle-aged man who received an inactivated influenza vaccine. The sequencing here drew on PBMCs from blood, taken on the day of vaccination. CDR3 DNA: TGTGCCATCAGTGAGTCGACGGGACAGGGGGCTCGGGAGCAGTACTTC. Translated: CAISESTGQGAREQYF.